Shown below are 22 T cell receptor beta chains from a single sample sequenced in a study of graft-versus-host responses after intestinal transplantation (dated by TCRdb to the early 2020s). To isolate intraepithelial and lamina propria lymphocytes from graft specimens, dithiothreitol, EDTA incubations and collagenase D digestion were used. Library preparation employed the immunoSEQ multiplex PCR assay. As stored in TCRdb, this immuneACCESS dataset retains in-frame rearrangements with V and J assigned. A fraction of the clones does not appear; measured against another copy, unresolved V genes explain less than half of the discrepancy, and the remainder lacks a known reason. Here the sample has around 4,900 clones; about 80% occur a single time. The ten largest clones capture around 7.8% of the sample. Specimen: ileum tissue, collected 120 to 130 days after intestinal transplantation. Receptor source: a human patient who received an intestinal transplant, so some T cells may come from the graft donor.

The DNA for the CDR3 is TGCGCCAGCAAAGGGACAGGCGAGCAGTACTTC. It is translated as CASKGTGEQYF. V gene TRBV5-1 combines with J gene TRBJ2-7, with 8 bases aligning to TRBD1. V shed 6 bases, J shed 6 bases, and the junction held 2 bases outside the gene matches. The CDR3 loop spans 11 amino acids. CDR1 SGHRS and CDR2 YFSETQ come from the germline V gene.

This sequence joins TRBV18 and TRBJ2-2; TRBD2 matches 14 bases. V dropped 3 bases and J dropped 4; count of bases not matched to a gene: 1. CDR3 length: 16 residues. Germline CDR1 and CDR2: KGHSH and LQKENI. CDR3: CASSPGLAGVTGELFF. CDR3 DNA sequence: TGTGCCAGCTCACCGGGACTAGCGGGAGTCACCGGGGAGCTGTTTTTT.

The chain carries TRBV11-3 and TRBJ1-5, with a tentative D call TRBD1 (5 bases). V was cut by 5 bases and J by 0 bases, with 17 bases left in between. The CDR3 loop spans 17 amino acids. In germline, CDR1 is SGHNT, CDR2 YENEEA. CDR3 DNA: TGTGCCAGCAGCGCAGTTTGGGGGGGACTTAGCAATCAGCCCCAGCATTTT. Protein sequence: CASSAVWGGLSNQPQHF.

The chain combines TRBV6-4 with TRBJ2-3; TRBD2 matches at 8 bases. This CDR3 comprises 14 residues. V was pared by 4 bases and J by 5 bases, with 5 bases of the junction left unmatched. The germline V gene has CDR1 MRHNA and CDR2 SNTAGT. CDR3 loop: CASSAGGPGDTQYF. In DNA, the CDR3 is TGTGCCAGCAGTGCGGGAGGGCCGGGAGATACGCAGTATTTT.

The chain links TRBV27 to TRBJ1-2; 9 positions match TRBD1. The germline CDR1 and CDR2 sequences are MNHEY and SMNVEV (reference sequence). The V and J ends lost 6 bases and 5 bases, in that order; junction bases with no gene match: 10. The length of the CDR3 is 15 residues. CDR3 nucleotide sequence: TGTGCCAGCAGCGCTGGGACAGGGAGGGGGTATGGCTACACCTTC. Translated, it gives CASSAGTGRGYGYTF.

Only one count was recorded for this clone. The genes are TRBV27 and TRBJ1-2; no definite D call. Germline-derived CDR1 and CDR2 are MNHEY and SMNVEV (reference sequence). The CDR3 has 16 amino acids. V was cut by 6 bases and J by 4 bases, with 21 bases left in between. The CDR3 DNA reads TGTGCCAGCAGCCCCCGGGCGGGCAGAGCCCTCTATGGCTACACCTTC. Its translation: CASSPRAGRALYGYTF.

The chain links TRBV2 to TRBJ1-6; no clear D gene. V was shortened by 7 bases and J by 8 bases, with 9 bases between the two germline ends. This CDR3 comprises 12 residues. Germline values: CDR1 SNHLY, CDR2 FYNNEI. The CDR3 bases are TGTGCCAGCAAGACTGGGGATTCACCCCTCCACTTT. It codes for CASKTGDSPLHF.

Only a few counts were recorded for this clone. The chain uses TRBV6-1 and TRBJ1-1, with a weak D call TRBD1 (5 bases). The CDR3 runs 13 residues. V was shortened by 5 bases and J by 6 bases, with 13 bases between the two germline ends. CDR1 is MNHNS and CDR2 is SASEGT in the germline V gene. This CDR3 reads CASSRRQSAEAFF. CDR3 DNA sequence: TGTGCCAGCAGTAGGCGACAGTCGGCTGAAGCTTTCTTT.

The chain carries TRBV7-9 and TRBJ2-2; D unclear. From germline, CDR1 is SEHNR and CDR2 FQNEAQ (reference sequence). This CDR3 has 12 residues. Trimming pared 4 bases from V and 8 bases from J, leaving 8 bases between. For the CDR3, the DNA is TGTGCCAGCAGCTCAGGTCGAGGGGAGCTGTTTTTT. Translating it yields CASSSGRGELFF.

The chain is built from TRBV27 and TRBJ2-2; the D gene is possibly TRBD2 (5 bases). The CDR3 sequence is 15 residues long. CDR1 and CDR2 (germline): MNHEY, SMNVEV (reference sequence). Trimming removed 2 bases from V and 1 base from J, with 8 bases in between. The CDR3 here is CASSLAGMNTGELFF. CDR3 DNA sequence: TGTGCCAGCAGTTTAGCGGGCATGAACACCGGGGAGCTGTTTTTT.

This sequence joins TRBV7-3 and TRBJ2-1; D is ambiguous. The germline V gene has CDR1 SGHTA and CDR2 FQGTGA. This CDR3 is 14 amino acids long. The V and J ends lost 4 bases and 7 bases respectively, with 14 bases between them. The CDR3 protein is CASSSFPTTNEQFF. CDR3 DNA sequence: TGTGCCAGCAGCTCGTTCCCTACCACTAATGAGCAGTTCTTC.

This clone is a singleton in its sample. The chain combines TRBV6-5 with TRBJ2-3; D is ambiguous. This CDR3 comprises 15 residues. Trimming took off 6 bases at V and 0 bases at J, with 13 bases between the two ends. CDR1 MNHEY and CDR2 SVGAGI come from the germline V gene. CDR3 coding DNA: TGTGCCAGCAGCTATAGCTCCGCTAGCACAGATACGCAGTATTTT. Translating it yields CASSYSSASTDTQYF.

This clone was seen a single time. The chain recombines TRBV6-4 with TRBJ2-5; the D gene could be TRBD1 or TRBD2 (5 bases each). CDR3 length: 14 amino acids. The germline V and J ends were trimmed by 7 bases and 3 bases, with 15 bases remaining between them. The V gene's germline CDR1 is MRHNA and CDR2 SNTAGT. The CDR3, as DNA: TGTGCCAGCATCCTGGGCCGGGACGAAGAGACCCAGTACTTC. Encoded protein: CASILGRDEETQYF.

This chain connects TRBV5-1 to TRBJ2-6; unclear D gene. Germline lookup yields CDR1 SGHRS and CDR2 YFSETQ. CDR3 length: 15 residues. Trimming pared 5 bases from V and 0 bases from J, leaving 9 bases between. CDR3 DNA sequence: TGCGCCAGCAGAACAACAGTCTCTGGGGCCAACGTCCTGACTTTC. This translates into CASRTTVSGANVLTF.

Only one count was recorded for this clone. V gene TRBV9 combines with J gene TRBJ1-3; no clear D gene. Germline CDR1 SGDLS, CDR2 YYNGEE. The CDR3 covers 14 residues. The V end was cut by 1 base, the J end by 0 bases, with 5 bases between. The CDR3 DNA follows: TGTGCCAGCAGCGTACTCGACTCTGGAAACACCATATATTTT. As protein: CASSVLDSGNTIYF. Complete variable domain (other parts from reference TRBV9 and TRBJ1-3): DSGVTQTPKHLITATGQRVTLRCSPRSGDLSVYWYQQSLDQGLQFLIQYYNGEERAKGNILERFSAQQFPDLHSELNLSSLELGDSALYFCASSVLDSGNTIYFGEGSWLTVV.

This chain joins TRBV10-1 and TRBJ1-6; TRBD1 matches 11 bases. The CDR3 is 15 residues long. Trimming cost V 3 bases and J 8 bases; bases outside gene matches: 3. From germline, CDR1 is WNHNN and CDR2 SYGVQD (reference sequence). The CDR3 nucleotides read TGCGCCAGCAGTGACCGGACAGGGGGCGATTCACCCCTCCACTTT. Translated: CASSDRTGGDSPLHF.

The chain carries TRBV29-1 and TRBJ2-7; 7 bases are a match to TRBD1. J was trimmed by 2 bases and V by 6 bases; bases with no gene match: 4. Germline loops: CDR1 SQVTM, CDR2 ANQGSEA. The CDR3 spans 12 residues. CDR3 loop: CSVAGTAYEQYF. In nucleotides, the CDR3 is TGCAGCGTGGCCGGGACAGCCTACGAGCAGTACTTC.

This sequence joins TRBV9 and TRBJ2-1; 8 nucleotides line up with TRBD2. CDR3 length equals 18 residues. Per germline, CDR1 SGDLS and CDR2 YYNGEE. Losses at the gene ends were 1 base for V and 4 bases for J; bases not matched to a gene: 13. In DNA form, the CDR3 reads TGTGCCAGCAGCGTATATGGCGGGAGGCCTACTTTTTACAATGAGCAGTTCTTC. Amino acid sequence: CASSVYGGRPTFYNEQFF.

This chain links TRBV19 with TRBJ2-1; tentative D call: TRBD1 (6 bases). Trimming pared 3 bases from V and 6 bases from J, leaving 9 bases between. CDR1 is LNHDA, CDR2 SQIVND, per germline (reference sequence). The CDR3 consists of 13 residues. DNA for the CDR3: TGTGCCAGTAGTATCCGACAGGTCAATGAGCAGTTCTTC. Its protein is CASSIRQVNEQFF.

The sample holds one count of this clone. A junction boundary mismatches the germline segment, possibly from a read error. This chain connects TRBV7-9 to TRBJ2-1, with TRBD1 identical over 11 bases. The germline V gene encodes CDR1 SEHNR and CDR2 FQNEAQ (reference sequence). This CDR3 comprises 15 residues. The CDR3 sequence: CANSFGQGAENEQFF. The CDR3 DNA is TGTGCCAACAGCTTCGGACAGGGGGCAGAAAATGAGCAGTTCTTC.

The V and J genes are TRBV27 and TRBJ1-2; the D is unclear. Germline V gene sequence: CDR1 MNHEY, CDR2 SMNVEV (reference sequence). The CDR3 is 13 amino acids. V dropped 6 bases and J dropped 1 base, with 9 bases sitting between them. This chain's CDR3 is CASSPLVNYGYTF. The CDR3 DNA reads TGTGCCAGCAGCCCACTAGTTAACTATGGCTACACCTTC.

A single count supports this clone. The rearrangement joins TRBV19 to TRBJ1-1; D possibly corresponds to TRBD1 (6 bases). The V end was cut by 3 bases, the J end by 3 bases, with 14 bases between. The CDR3 covers 15 residues. Germline V lookup: CDR1 LNHDA, CDR2 SQIVND (reference sequence). The CDR3 region is CASSMGGAGDTEAFF. CDR3 coding DNA: TGTGCCAGTAGTATGGGGGGCGCCGGGGACACTGAAGCTTTCTTT.